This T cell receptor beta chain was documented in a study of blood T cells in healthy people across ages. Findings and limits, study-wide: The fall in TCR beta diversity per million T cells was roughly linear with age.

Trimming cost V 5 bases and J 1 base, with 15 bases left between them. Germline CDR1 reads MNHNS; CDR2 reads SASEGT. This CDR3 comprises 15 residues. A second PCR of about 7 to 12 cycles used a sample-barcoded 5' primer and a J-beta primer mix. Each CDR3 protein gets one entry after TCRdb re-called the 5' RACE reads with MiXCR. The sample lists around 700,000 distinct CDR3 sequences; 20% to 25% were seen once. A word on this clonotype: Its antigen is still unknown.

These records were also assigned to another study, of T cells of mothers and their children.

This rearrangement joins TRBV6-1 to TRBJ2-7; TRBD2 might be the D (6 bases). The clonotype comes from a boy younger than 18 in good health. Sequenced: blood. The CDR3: CASSITGTPSYEQYF. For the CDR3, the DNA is TGTGCCAGCAGTATAACCGGGACTCCTTCCTACGAGCAGTACTTC.